This paragraph reports one TCR beta chain. Clones were read by immunoSEQ multiplex PCR, and TCRdb kept only the in-frame ones, dropping some. In the table there are a few hundred thousand clones, 70% to 90% of which are singletons. This record comes from a study of blood T cell repertoires in COVID-19. Trimming stripped 1 base from V and 4 bases from J, with 11 bases between. Germline V gene lookup returns CDR1 LGHNA and CDR2 YSLEER. This CDR3 spans 14 amino acids. This receptor was obtained from a woman in her 30s who had recovered from COVID-19. This chain joins TRBV4-3 and TRBJ2-7; D ambiguous. The sequencing sample was made of peripheral blood. The CDR3 region has the DNA TGCGCCAGCAGCCAAGCCCTATTAACGTACGAGCAGTACTTC. It specifies CASSQALLTYEQYF.